The 8 T cell receptor beta chains in this list originate from one sample, sequenced in a study of T cell repertoires and HLA-DP antigens. These receptors are not linked to any known antigen. The repertoire was sequenced with immunoSEQ multiplex PCR; TCRdb's copy has only in-frame clones and lacks some. The profile shows approximately 73,000 clones, roughly 75% of them singletons. The sample comprised CD4+ T cells from PBMCs. All receptors derive from a man between 60 and 75 years old in good health and CMV-seronegative.

The chain carries TRBV4-3 and TRBJ1-1; a weak D match, TRBD1 (5 bases). Trimming left V 3 bases short and J 13 bases short, with 24 bases between. Germline CDR1 LGHNA, CDR2 YSLEER. The CDR3 has 15 amino acids. CDR3 loop: CASSQTYGRDGGGFF. The DNA for the CDR3 is TGCGCCAGCAGCCAGACTTATGGGCGGGACGGGGGAGGTTTCTTT.

V usage is TRBV7-2 and J usage is TRBJ2-7; 8 bases fit TRBD2. The J segment lost 2 bases and the V segment lost 6 bases, leaving 6 bases of the junction unmatched. The CDR3 contains 14 residues. CDR1 SGHTA and CDR2 FQGNSA come from the germline V gene. DNA of the CDR3: TGTGCCAGCAGGGTTAGCGGGGAACCCTACGAGCAGTACTTC. Amino acids: CASRVSGEPYEQYF.

This chain joins TRBV5-1 and TRBJ2-3, with 7 bases identical to TRBD1. The CDR3 runs to 16 residues. CDR1 is SGHRS, CDR2 YFSETQ, per germline. V shed 1 base and J 2 bases; nucleotides not matched to a gene: 7. The CDR3 reads CASSLMRQGFTDTQYF. The CDR3 coding sequence is TGCGCCAGCAGCTTGATGCGACAGGGATTCACAGATACGCAGTATTTT.

With regard to this clone: The junction does not match germline at one end; this may be a read error. This chain connects TRBV7-9 to TRBJ1-2, with a possible D match to TRBD1 (6 bases). Looked up from germline, CDR1 is SEHNR and CDR2 is FQNEAQ (reference sequence). CDR3 length: 15 amino acids. CDR3 nucleotide sequence: TGTGCCAGCAGTTTAGCATCGGACAGACGCTATGGCTACACCTTC. This sequence encodes CASSLASDRRYGYTF.

This clone has more than one count but fewer than ten. The chain links TRBV27 to TRBJ1-2; 12 positions match TRBD1. The length of the CDR3 is 15 residues. CDR1 and CDR2 (germline): MNHEY, SMNVEV (reference sequence). V was pared by 8 bases and J by 4 bases, with 8 bases of the junction left unmatched. CDR3 in DNA: TGTGCCAGCCGGGGGACAGGGGGCGTCGTCTATGGCTACACCTTC. Protein sequence: CASRGTGGVVYGYTF.

Only a few counts were recorded for this clone. The chain has TRBV30 and TRBJ1-2; D not resolved. The V end lost 2 bases, the J end lost 3 bases, and 10 bases lay between the germline ends. CDR3 length equals 13 residues. The germline gives CDR1 GTSNPN, CDR2 SVGIG (reference sequence). CDR3 sequence reads: CAWSRLRDYGYTF. CDR3 DNA: TGTGCCTGGAGTCGGCTCAGAGACTATGGCTACACCTTC.

This rearrangement joins TRBV6-1 to TRBJ2-1, with 7 bases aligning to TRBD2. Trimming cost V 2 bases and J 5 bases; bases outside gene matches: 3. The CDR3 spans 14 residues. The germline CDR1 and CDR2 sequences are MNHNS and SASEGT. The CDR3 nucleotides are TGTGCCAGCAGTGAACTAGCGGATCACAATGAGCAGTTCTTC. It yields the protein CASSELADHNEQFF.

This clone has just one count. The chain employs TRBV11-3 and TRBJ2-5, with 7 bases lining up with TRBD1. The CDR3 totals 13 residues. Germline CDR1 reads SGHNT; CDR2 reads YENEEA. The J segment lost 2 bases and the V segment lost 5 bases, leaving 2 bases of the junction unmatched. CDR3 coding DNA: TGTGCCAGCAGCCCGGGACAGCAAGAGACCCAGTACTTC. Translating gives CASSPGQQETQYF. The complete variable domain, with remaining parts taken from reference TRBV11-3 and TRBJ2-5, reads EAGVVQSPRYKIIEKKQPVAFWCNPISGHNTLYWYLQNLGQGPELLIRYENEEAVDDSQLPKDRFSAERLKGVDSTLKIQPAELGDSAVYLCASSPGQQETQYFGPGTRLLVL.